The 15 T cell receptor beta chains below come from one sample, sequenced in a study of shared clonotypes between healthy human individuals. Profiled with immunoSEQ multiplex PCR; TCRdb holds only in-frame clones, not every one. The profile shows a few million clones, about 90% of them singletons. Source material: naive CD4+ T cells from PBMCs. Subset denoted: CD45RA+ positively selected. The receptors come from a man aged 18-30 years in good health. Some clones in this sample may be carry-over from other donors' samples.

The V call is TRBV28, the J call TRBJ2-2; 7 nucleotides line up with TRBD1. Germline V CDR1 and CDR2: MDHEN, SYDVKM. After removal of 6 bases from V and 4 bases from J, the junction contained 5 bases not matched to a gene. The CDR3 is 14 residues long. CDR3 sequence reads: CASSKGGGTGELFF. The CDR3, as DNA: TGTGCCAGCAGCAAAGGGGGCGGCACCGGGGAGCTGTTTTTT.

Here the CDR3 DNA reads TGTGCCAGCAGCAAGCCCGGCTACGAGCAGTACTTC. Translated: CASSKPGYEQYF. The chain couples TRBV7-2 to TRBJ2-7, with D unresolved. Germline-derived CDR1 and CDR2 are SGHTA and FQGNSA. Trimming shortened V by 5 bases and J by 3 bases, and 8 bases separated the two germline ends. The CDR3 loop spans 12 amino acids.

The CDR3 DNA sequence: TGCGCCAGCACCAGAACTGGGACAGGGGGCATAGATACGCAGTATTTT. Its protein is CASTRTGTGGIDTQYF. The chain joins TRBV10-2 to TRBJ2-3; TRBD1 matches 12 bases. Germline V gene data show CDR1 as WSHSY and CDR2 as SAAADI. This CDR3 has 16 residues. The J segment lost 5 bases and the V segment lost 7 bases, leaving 10 bases of the junction unmatched.

A note on this clone: The same CDR3 is also encoded by other DNA sequences in this sample. The chain couples TRBV5-1 to TRBJ2-7; the match to TRBD2 covers 8 bases. Losses at the gene ends were 0 bases for V and 0 bases for J; bases not matched to a gene: 2. Germline V gene sequence: CDR1 SGHRS, CDR2 YFSETQ. The CDR3 extends over 15 amino acids. This CDR3 is CASSLDAGGSYEQYF. The CDR3 DNA sequence: TGCGCCAGCAGCTTGGACGCGGGAGGCTCCTACGAGCAGTACTTC. Supplemented by reference TRBV5-1 and TRBJ2-7, the full variable domain reads KAGVTQTPRYLIKTRGQQVTLSCSPISGHRSVSWYQQTPGQGLQFLFEYFSETQRNKGNFPGRFSGRQFSNSRSEMNVSTLELGDSALYLCASSLDAGGSYEQYFGPGTRLTVT.

This rearrangement joins TRBV7-8 to TRBJ1-2; TRBD1 aligns across 11 bases. CDR1 and CDR2 (germline): SGHVS, FQNEAQ. The J segment lost 4 bases and the V segment lost 5 bases, leaving 9 bases of the junction unmatched. The CDR3 is 16 residues long. The CDR3 spells CASSPARDRGFYGYTF. The CDR3 DNA sequence: TGTGCCAGCAGCCCGGCCCGGGACAGGGGGTTCTATGGCTACACCTTC.

V usage is TRBV5-1 and J usage is TRBJ2-7; the match to TRBD2 covers 10 bases. The ends lost 3 bases at V and 0 bases at J; junction bases unmatched: 3. The CDR3 runs to 15 residues. Germline lookup yields CDR1 SGHRS and CDR2 YFSETQ. CDR3 loop: CASSSSGRASYEQYF. CDR3 DNA sequence: TGCGCCAGCAGCTCAAGCGGGAGGGCCTCCTACGAGCAGTACTTC. Filled out from reference TRBV5-1 and TRBJ2-7, the complete variable domain reads KAGVTQTPRYLIKTRGQQVTLSCSPISGHRSVSWYQQTPGQGLQFLFEYFSETQRNKGNFPGRFSGRQFSNSRSEMNVSTLELGDSALYLCASSSSGRASYEQYFGPGTRLTVT.

The chain couples TRBV5-1 to TRBJ2-1, with 10 nucleotides matching TRBD2. V trimming: 3 bases; J trimming: 4 bases; junction bases outside the gene matches: 4. The germline gives CDR1 SGHRS, CDR2 YFSETQ. The CDR3 runs to 15 residues. This chain's CDR3 is CASSSGTSEYNEQFF. The DNA for the CDR3 is TGCGCCAGCAGCTCAGGGACTAGCGAATACAATGAGCAGTTCTTC.

The J gene is TRBJ2-1, the V gene TRBV7-9; D is unclear. The CDR3 covers 14 residues. V lost 5 bases, J lost 2 bases, and 10 bases lay in between. CDR1 is SEHNR, CDR2 FQNEAQ, per germline (reference sequence). CDR3 loop: CASSGFSPYNEQFF. In DNA form, the CDR3 reads TGTGCCAGCAGCGGATTTAGCCCCTACAATGAGCAGTTCTTC.

The V and J genes are TRBV7-2 and TRBJ1-2; the D gene is possibly TRBD1 (5 bases). Trimming removed 0 bases at V and 8 bases at J, with 19 bases between. The CDR3 is 16 amino acids. Germline assignment: CDR1 SGHTA and CDR2 FQGNSA. CDR3 loop: CASSLASKGLPGGYTF. In DNA, the CDR3 is TGTGCCAGCAGCTTAGCGAGTAAGGGGCTACCCGGGGGCTACACCTTC.

The chain recombines TRBV9 with TRBJ1-1; no clear D. The CDR3 has 16 residues. Trimming took off 1 base at V and 1 base at J, with 14 bases between the two ends. Per the germline V gene, CDR1 is SGDLS and CDR2 is YYNGEE. CDR3 region: CASSVRQGPPNTEAFF. For the CDR3, the DNA is TGTGCCAGCAGCGTAAGACAAGGGCCCCCGAACACTGAAGCTTTCTTT.

This clone was seen more than once but under ten times. The chain couples TRBV7-9 to TRBJ1-1; tentatively, D is TRBD1 (6 bases). V was trimmed by 4 bases and J by 3 bases, leaving 9 bases between them. Germline CDR1 SEHNR, CDR2 FQNEAQ (reference sequence). This CDR3 is built from 13 residues. This CDR3 is CASSWGLDTEAFF. Here the CDR3 DNA reads TGTGCCAGCAGCTGGGGGCTAGACACTGAAGCTTTCTTT.

This chain connects TRBV15 to TRBJ1-2; 7 bases line up with TRBD1. The germline V gene encodes CDR1 LNHNV and CDR2 YYDKDF (reference sequence). The CDR3 extends over 15 amino acids. V gave up 2 bases and J gave up 5 bases; unmatched junction bases: 8. CDR3 nucleotides: TGTGCCACCAGCAGACAAGACAGGGTGGGGTATGGCTACACCTTC. This sequence encodes CATSRQDRVGYGYTF.

The chain is built from TRBV28 and TRBJ1-1, with unresolved D. The CDR3 runs to 13 residues. Trimming removed 5 bases from V and 5 bases from J, with 12 bases in between. The germline gives CDR1 MDHEN, CDR2 SYDVKM. In DNA, the CDR3 is TGTGCCAGCAGTAGATCGAGGGCTACTGAAGCTTTCTTT. Amino acid sequence: CASSRSRATEAFF.

About this clone: This same CDR3 is encoded by further DNA sequences in the sample. The CDR3 region is CASSVGTSGTDTQYF. The CDR3 nucleotides are TGTGCCAGCAGCGTTGGGACTAGCGGCACAGATACGCAGTATTTT. The rearrangement uses TRBV9 and TRBJ2-3; 10 nucleotides match TRBD2. This CDR3 has 15 amino acids. V lost 2 bases and J lost 1; bases outside the gene matches: 1. CDR1 is SGDLS, CDR2 YYNGEE, per germline. Together with reference TRBV9 and TRBJ2-3, the CDR3 gives the full variable domain: DSGVTQTPKHLITATGQRVTLRCSPRSGDLSVYWYQQSLDQGLQFLIQYYNGEERAKGNILERFSAQQFPDLHSELNLSSLELGDSALYFCASSVGTSGTDTQYFGPGTRLTVL.

CDR3 loop: CASSLETVGVSPYEQYF. CDR3 DNA sequence: TGTGCCAGCAGCTTAGAAACGGTGGGGGTCTCCCCCTACGAGCAGTACTTC. The chain carries TRBV7-9 and TRBJ2-7; D possibly uses TRBD1 or TRBD2 (5 bases each). CDR1 and CDR2 from the germline V gene are SEHNR and FQNEAQ (reference sequence). The CDR3 contains 17 residues. V was trimmed by 1 base and J by 2 bases, leaving 18 bases between them.